The rows below give T cell receptor beta chains drawn from one sample of a study of blood T cell repertoires in COVID-19. This table comes from immunoSEQ multiplex PCR, and its TCRdb copy is limited to in-frame clones, with some not included. Counted here are 35,000 to 45,000 clones, about 86% occurring once; the ten biggest clones make up over 45%. Sequencing was done on a sample of peripheral blood. These receptors all come from a man between 65 and 85 years old with acute or convalescent COVID-19. Both conserved end residues are part of each CDR3. A D gene is named only where the DNA matches it firmly. Not all rows give a size; the values are once, few, many and, for expanded clones, a class.

V	length	size	D	J	DNA	CDR3
TRBV7-2	15	-	TRBD1	TRBJ1-5	TGTGCCAGCAGCTCGACAGGGAATAATCTTCAGCCCCAGCATTTT	CASSSTGNNLQPQHF
TRBV5-8	13	once	TRBD1	TRBJ2-7	TGTGCCAGCAGGGGACAGCCTTTGGGCGAGCAGTACTTC	CASRGQPLGEQYF
TRBV6-5	11	once	-	TRBJ2-7	TGTGCCAGCAGTAACCTATACGAGCAGTACTTC	CASSNLYEQYF
TRBV4-3	13	-	-	TRBJ1-5	TGCGCCAGCAGCCAAGGCTCGGATCAGCCCCAGCATTTT	CASSQGSDQPQHF
TRBV7-9	13	-	-	TRBJ1-2	TGTGCCAGCAGCTTAAGAGGGGAGGATGGCTACACCTTC	CASSLRGEDGYTF
TRBV11-2	17	-	-	TRBJ2-3	TGTGCCAGCAGCTTGGGGTGGGGCGGGGACCTCACAGATACGCAGTATTTT	CASSLGWGGDLTDTQYF
TRBV4-2	16	-	-	TRBJ2-2	TGTGCCAGCAGCCAAGAAGTCGGGAGAGGAACCGGGGAGCTGTTTTTT	CASSQEVGRGTGELFF
TRBV7-2	15	-	TRBD2	TRBJ2-5	TGTGCCAGCAGCTCGGACGTGGTTGGGGGGGGGACCCAGTACTTC	CASSSDVVGGGTQYF
TRBV11-2	12	-	-	TRBJ1-1	TGTGCCAGCAGCCCCCTAAACACTGAAGCTTTCTTT	CASSPLNTEAFF
TRBV4-3	20	-	TRBD1	TRBJ1-1	TGCGCCAGCACCTCTCAGGATACCGGGACAGGGGTCACTGAGAACACTGAAGCTTTCTTT	CASTSQDTGTGVTENTEAFF